The 30 T cell receptor beta chains in this list originate from one sample, sequenced in a study of T cell changes during pregnancy in multiple sclerosis (dated by TCRdb to the late 2010s). Receptors were amplified or captured by the immunoSEQ multiplex PCR assay. TCRdb provides this immuneACCESS table in a form limited to in-frame rearrangements. Some clones are lacking; in checked studies, under half of them reflect an unresolved V gene, and why the rest are absent is not known. The table for this sample lists roughly 61,000 clones; around 90% of them were counted only once. Jointly, the top ten make up 0.7% to 0.9% of the sample. This specimen consisted of peripheral blood, obtained in the first trimester of pregnancy. The origin of the receptors is a female donor in good health, enrolled as a control in a pregnancy study.

The chain joins TRBV19 to TRBJ2-7; D is possibly TRBD2 (5 bases). The germline V gene encodes CDR1 LNHDA and CDR2 SQIVND (reference sequence). The length of the CDR3 is 12 residues. V shed 6 bases and J shed 6 bases, with 12 bases lying between them. CDR3 nucleotide sequence: TGTGCCAGTAGAAACGGGGTGGGCGAGCAGTACTTC. Translating it yields CASRNGVGEQYF.

V usage is TRBV5-6 and J usage is TRBJ1-3, with D maybe TRBD1 (5 bases). Germline CDR1 is SGHDT and CDR2 is YYEEEE. V was trimmed by 0 bases and J by 6 bases, leaving 7 bases between them. This CDR3 spans 13 amino acids. Here the CDR3 reads CASSLGQINTIYF. CDR3 coding DNA: TGTGCCAGCAGCTTGGGACAGATAAACACCATATATTTT.

V usage is TRBV9 and J usage is TRBJ2-7, with D possibly matching TRBD1 (6 bases). Deletions cut 0 bases from V and 0 bases from J, with 10 bases between. Germline CDR1 SGDLS, CDR2 YYNGEE. This CDR3 is 15 amino acids long. CDR3 in DNA: TGTGCCAGCAGCGTAGGTATGGACAGCTCCTACGAGCAGTACTTC. Its translation: CASSVGMDSSYEQYF.

There are a few counts of this clone. This chain joins TRBV10-3 and TRBJ1-1; perhaps TRBD1 as D (5 bases). The V end lost 1 base, the J end lost 0 bases, and 9 bases lay between the germline ends. The germline V gene has CDR1 ENHRY and CDR2 SYGVKD. CDR3 length equals 15 residues. The CDR3 here is CAISEFRDLNTEAFF. The CDR3 DNA reads TGTGCCATCAGTGAGTTCAGGGACTTGAACACTGAAGCTTTCTTT.

This chain links TRBV4-3 with TRBJ2-2; weak D call: TRBD1 (6 bases). V lost 0 bases and J 5 bases, leaving 13 bases between the germline ends. CDR1 and CDR2 from the germline V gene are LGHNA and YSLEER. This CDR3 region has 16 residues. CDR3 DNA sequence: TGCGCCAGCAGCCAAGAAAAGGCAGGGGATACCGGGGAGCTGTTTTTT. Protein: CASSQEKAGDTGELFF.

A note on this clone: A junction end diverges from the germline sequence, so it may reflect a read error. The V call is TRBV4-3, the J call TRBJ2-2, with D perhaps matching TRBD2 (6 bases). Germline V lookup: CDR1 LGHNA, CDR2 YSLEER. The CDR3 runs to 15 residues. As DNA, the CDR3 is TGCGCCAGCAGCCAAGGGGCGGGGAACGCCGGGGAGCTGTTTTTT. This sequence encodes CASSQGAGNAGELFF.

The chain employs TRBV30 and TRBJ2-3, with a tentative D call TRBD1 (5 bases). CDR3 length: 17 residues. Per germline, CDR1 GTSNPN and CDR2 SVGIG (reference sequence). V gave up 0 bases and J gave up 0 bases, with 16 bases separating them. This CDR3 is CAWSVRWQGTSTDTQYF. CDR3 DNA sequence: TGTGCCTGGAGTGTACGGTGGCAGGGCACTAGCACAGATACGCAGTATTTT.

The chain joins TRBV5-8 to TRBJ1-5; D ambiguous. Trimming stripped 1 base from V and 5 bases from J, with 16 bases between. This CDR3 is 16 amino acids long. CDR1 SGHTS and CDR2 YDEGEE come from the germline V gene. CDR3 nucleotide sequence: TGTGCCAGCAGCTTGCTATTTGGGCAGTTAGATCAGCCCCAGCATTTT. Its protein is CASSLLFGQLDQPQHF.

The chain links TRBV19 to TRBJ1-3; TRBD1 might be the D (6 bases). The CDR3 totals 10 residues. Trimming cost V 10 bases and J 7 bases, with 8 bases left between them. In germline, CDR1 is LNHDA, CDR2 SQIVND (reference sequence). CDR3 loop: CATQGNTIYF. CDR3 coding DNA: TGTGCCACCCAGGGGAACACCATATATTTT.

This chain uses TRBV30 with TRBJ1-2, with D maybe TRBD1 (5 bases). Trimming took off 2 bases at V and 7 bases at J, with 17 bases between the two ends. The length of the CDR3 is 14 residues. Per the germline V gene, CDR1 is GTSNPN and CDR2 is SVGIG (reference sequence). The CDR3 spells CAWSRGTRAGGYTF. The DNA of the CDR3 is TGTGCCTGGAGTCGGGGGACCAGGGCTGGTGGCTACACCTTC.

The chain uses TRBV6-5 and TRBJ2-2; D call uncertain. The CDR3 covers 16 residues. In germline, CDR1 is MNHEY, CDR2 SVGAGI. The V end lost 0 bases, the J end lost 7 bases, and 15 bases lay between the germline ends. The CDR3 DNA is TGTGCCAGCAGTTACTCGAGCTGGGTCAGGAACGGGGAGCTGTTTTTT. Its protein product is CASSYSSWVRNGELFF.

The chain carries TRBV7-3 and TRBJ1-2; 8 nucleotides agree with TRBD1. CDR3 length equals 14 residues. The ends lost 4 bases at V and 2 bases at J; junction bases unmatched: 3. Germline V gives CDR1 SGHTA, CDR2 FQGTGA. The CDR3: CASSSGQGNYGYTF. The CDR3 DNA is TGTGCCAGCAGCTCCGGACAGGGAAACTATGGCTACACCTTC.

In DNA form, the CDR3 reads TGTGCCACCAGCAGAGTCAGGGCTGGGGCCAACGTCCTGACTTTC. This gives the protein CATSRVRAGANVLTF. The chain recombines TRBV15 with TRBJ2-6, with D tentatively TRBD1 (5 bases). The CDR3 is made up of 15 amino acids. The germline V and J ends were trimmed by 1 base and 2 bases, with 6 bases remaining between them. Germline CDR1 and CDR2: LNHNV and YYDKDF (reference sequence).

The chain is built from TRBV14 and TRBJ2-3; 9 bases are shared with TRBD2. V gave up 1 base and J gave up 4 bases; unmatched junction bases: 9. The CDR3 runs to 17 residues. CDR1 and CDR2 from the germline V gene are SGHDN and FVKESK. The CDR3 bases are TGTGCCAGCAGCCAAGGGACAGCGGGGGGATTTTCAGATACGCAGTATTTT. It encodes CASSQGTAGGFSDTQYF. Full variable domain (rest looked up from reference TRBV14 and TRBJ2-3): EAGVTQFPSHSVIEKGQTVTLRCDPISGHDNLYWYRRVMGKEIKFLLHFVKESKQDESGMPNNRFLAERTGGTYSTLKVQPAELEDSGVYFCASSQGTAGGFSDTQYFGPGTRLTVL.

The chain carries TRBV7-8 and TRBJ1-5; 7 nucleotides line up with TRBD1. With V trimmed by 4 bases and J by 3 bases, 6 bases remained unmatched. The germline V gene encodes CDR1 SGHVS and CDR2 FQNEAQ. The CDR3 runs 15 residues. This CDR3 is CASSWTGEHNQPQHF. CDR3 in DNA: TGTGCCAGCAGCTGGACAGGAGAACACAATCAGCCCCAGCATTTT.

V is TRBV2 and J is TRBJ1-5, with 8 bases that match TRBD1. Germline V gives CDR1 SNHLY, CDR2 FYNNEI. This CDR3 region has 13 residues. J was trimmed by 7 bases and V by 3 bases; bases with no gene match: 2. The CDR3 spells CASSDWDRQPQHF. The CDR3 DNA reads as TGTGCCAGCAGTGACTGGGACAGGCAGCCCCAGCATTTT.

The chain couples TRBV5-6 to TRBJ2-1; D might be TRBD2 (6 bases). Germline V CDR1 and CDR2: SGHDT, YYEEEE. The length of the CDR3 is 13 residues. V was cut by 2 bases and J by 8 bases, with 11 bases left in between. The CDR3 nucleotides are TGTGCCAGCAGCTTCCCTAGCGCGGATGAGCAGTTCTTC. As protein: CASSFPSADEQFF.

The J gene is TRBJ2-2, the V gene TRBV7-3, with 8 bases fitting TRBD2. Germline CDR1 and CDR2: SGHTA and FQGTGA. V shed 4 bases and J 6 bases; nucleotides not matched to a gene: 7. The CDR3 has 15 amino acids. CDR3 DNA sequence: TGTGCCAGCAGCTCCGGACTAGCAGAACCCGGGGAGCTGTTTTTT. Translated, it gives CASSSGLAEPGELFF. Full variable domain (outside the CDR3, taken from reference TRBV7-3 and TRBJ2-2): GAGVSQTPSNKVTEKGKYVELRCDPISGHTALYWYRQSLGQGPEFLIYFQGTGAADDSGLPNDRFFAVRPEGSVSTLKIQRTERGDSAVYLCASSSGLAEPGELFFGEGSRLTVL.

This clone came up once. The V gene is TRBV30, the J gene TRBJ1-2; TRBD1 aligns across 8 bases. This CDR3 is 12 amino acids long. Trimming removed 8 bases from V and 4 bases from J; junction bases left unmatched: 6. Germline-derived CDR1 and CDR2 are GTSNPN and SVGIG (reference sequence). The CDR3 coding sequence is TGTGCCCAGGGGGCGCGGAGCTATGGCTACACCTTC. Protein: CAQGARSYGYTF.

This chain joins TRBV4-2 and TRBJ1-6, with 8 bases matching TRBD1. CDR1 LGHNA and CDR2 YNFKEQ come from the germline V gene. This CDR3 region has 15 residues. V trimming: 0 bases; J trimming: 11 bases; junction bases outside the gene matches: 6. The CDR3 protein is CASSQDSRGRTPLHF. The CDR3 DNA reads as TGTGCCAGCAGCCAAGATTCCAGGGGGCGCACACCCCTCCACTTT.

This clone showed up just once. The chain uses TRBV19 and TRBJ2-1, with 7 bases that match TRBD1. Germline V CDR1 and CDR2: LNHDA, SQIVND (reference sequence). V lost 5 bases to trimming and J lost 13 bases; unmatched junction nucleotides: 20. The CDR3 consists of 16 residues. CDR3 residues: CASSPTNPRQGTTQFF. The DNA for the CDR3 is TGTGCCAGTAGTCCAACAAATCCAAGACAGGGAACTACTCAGTTCTTC.

V and J are TRBV5-4 and TRBJ2-3; the D gene is possibly TRBD2 (7 bases). This CDR3 has 15 amino acids. The germline gives CDR1 SGHNT, CDR2 YYREEE (reference sequence). Deletions cut 5 bases from V and 0 bases from J, with 13 bases between. CDR3 sequence (DNA): TGTGCCAGCAGGAGGGGGGGGGAGAGCACAGATACGCAGTATTTT. It specifies CASRRGGESTDTQYF.

The J gene is TRBJ2-7, the V gene TRBV9, with D tentatively TRBD1 (7 bases). The ends were cut back, 3 bases at V and 2 bases at J, with 18 bases in the middle. CDR3 length: 16 amino acids. Germline V gene sequence: CDR1 SGDLS, CDR2 YYNGEE. The DNA for the CDR3 is TGTGCCAGCAGCGCCCGCGGGACAGCGTTCCCCTACGAGCAGTACTTC. It specifies CASSARGTAFPYEQYF.

V is TRBV2 and J is TRBJ1-6, with D unresolved. CDR3 length: 14 amino acids. The ends were cut back, 6 bases at V and 6 bases at J, with 12 bases in the middle. Germline assignment: CDR1 SNHLY and CDR2 FYNNEI. CDR3 loop: CASSKDTLNSPLHF. CDR3 DNA: TGTGCCAGCAGCAAAGACACTCTTAATTCACCCCTCCACTTT.

The chain couples TRBV7-2 to TRBJ2-4, with a tentative D call TRBD2 (6 bases). The CDR3 is 16 residues long. From germline, CDR1 is SGHTA and CDR2 FQGNSA. Between the trimmed V and J ends, which lost 7 bases and 0 bases, there was a span of 16 bases. The CDR3 loop reads CASTRRGGEAKNIQYF. CDR3 nucleotide sequence: TGTGCCAGCACCCGCCGGGGCGGGGAAGCCAAAAACATTCAGTACTTC.

The CDR3 nucleotides read TGTGCCAGCCACGGTCTAGAAGAGACCCAGTACTTC. It specifies CASHGLEETQYF. The J gene is TRBJ2-5, the V gene TRBV2; no definite D call. V was pared by 8 bases and J by 3 bases, with 10 bases between. Germline CDR1 is SNHLY and CDR2 is FYNNEI. The length of the CDR3 is 12 residues.

The chain uses TRBV4-3 and TRBJ1-2; 11 nucleotides match TRBD1. CDR3 length: 15 amino acids. In germline, CDR1 is LGHNA, CDR2 YSLEER. V gave up 4 bases and J gave up 3 bases; unmatched junction bases: 4. CDR3: CASSPGQGAHYGYTF. The CDR3 coding sequence is TGCGCCAGCAGCCCCGGACAGGGGGCTCACTATGGCTACACCTTC.

This chain uses TRBV6-1 with TRBJ1-2; tentatively, D is TRBD1 (6 bases). The V gene's germline CDR1 is MNHNS and CDR2 SASEGT. Trimming shortened V by 0 bases and J by 8 bases, and 13 bases separated the two germline ends. The CDR3 runs 14 residues. The CDR3 sequence: CASSEARSGEGYTF. CDR3 bases: TGTGCCAGCAGTGAAGCAAGGTCAGGGGAAGGCTACACCTTC.

This chain connects TRBV18 to TRBJ2-2, with 8 nucleotides matching TRBD1. The junction had 7 bases not matched to a gene; V was cut back by 2 bases and J by 5 bases. Per germline, CDR1 KGHSH and CDR2 LQKENI. This CDR3 spans 16 amino acids. The CDR3 is CASSPIQGARTGELFF. Written as DNA, the CDR3 is TGTGCCAGCTCACCAATCCAGGGGGCGCGGACCGGGGAGCTGTTTTTT.

This clone was counted a single time. The J gene is TRBJ2-3, the V gene TRBV5-6; 9 bases fit TRBD2. CDR3 length: 15 amino acids. Germline V CDR1 and CDR2: SGHDT, YYEEEE. Trimming at V came to 3 bases and at J to 3 bases, leaving 5 bases not matched to a gene. CDR3 residues: CASSSPGLATDTQYF. CDR3 sequence (DNA): TGTGCCAGCAGCTCACCGGGACTAGCAACAGATACGCAGTATTTT. Complete variable domain (other parts from reference TRBV5-6 and TRBJ2-3): DAGVTQSPTHLIKTRGQQVTLRCSPKSGHDTVSWYQQALGQGPQFIFQYYEEEERQRGNFPDRFSGHQFPNYSSELNVNALLLGDSALYLCASSSPGLATDTQYFGPGTRLTVL.